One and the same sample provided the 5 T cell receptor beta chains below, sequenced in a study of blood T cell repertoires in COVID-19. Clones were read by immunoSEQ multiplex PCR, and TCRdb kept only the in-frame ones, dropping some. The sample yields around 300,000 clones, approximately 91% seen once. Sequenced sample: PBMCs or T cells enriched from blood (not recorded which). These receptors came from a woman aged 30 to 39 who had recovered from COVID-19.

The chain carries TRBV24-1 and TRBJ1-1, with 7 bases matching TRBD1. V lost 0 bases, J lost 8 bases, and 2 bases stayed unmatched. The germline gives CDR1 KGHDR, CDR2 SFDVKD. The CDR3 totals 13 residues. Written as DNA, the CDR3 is TGTGCCACCAGTGATTTGCCAGGGGGAGAAGCTTTCTTT. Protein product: CATSDLPGGEAFF.

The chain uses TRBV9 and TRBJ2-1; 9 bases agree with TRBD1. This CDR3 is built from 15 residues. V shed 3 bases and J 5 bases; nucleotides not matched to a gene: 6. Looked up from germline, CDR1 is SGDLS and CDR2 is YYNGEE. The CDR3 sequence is CASSGLTGGHNEQFF. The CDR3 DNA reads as TGTGCCAGCAGCGGACTGACAGGGGGACACAATGAGCAGTTCTTC.

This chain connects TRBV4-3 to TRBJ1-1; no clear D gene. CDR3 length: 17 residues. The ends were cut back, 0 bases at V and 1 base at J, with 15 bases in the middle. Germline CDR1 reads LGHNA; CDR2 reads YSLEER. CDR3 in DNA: TGCGCCAGCAGCCAAGACAGGCTCCCGGTGGAGAACACTGAAGCTTTCTTT. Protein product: CASSQDRLPVENTEAFF.

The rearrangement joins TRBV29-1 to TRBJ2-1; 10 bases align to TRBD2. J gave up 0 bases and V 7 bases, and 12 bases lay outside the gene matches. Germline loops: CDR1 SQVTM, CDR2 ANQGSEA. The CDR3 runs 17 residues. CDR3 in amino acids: CSATSPAGGDSYNEQFF. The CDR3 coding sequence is TGCAGCGCCACGAGTCCAGCGGGAGGGGACTCCTACAATGAGCAGTTCTTC.

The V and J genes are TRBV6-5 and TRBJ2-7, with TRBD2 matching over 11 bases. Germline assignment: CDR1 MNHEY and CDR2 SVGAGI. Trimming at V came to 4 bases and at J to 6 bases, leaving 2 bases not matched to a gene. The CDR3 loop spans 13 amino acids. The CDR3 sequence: CASSSGLAGEQYF. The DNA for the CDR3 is TGTGCCAGCAGTTCAGGACTAGCGGGCGAGCAGTACTTC.